What follows is one T cell receptor beta chain and its context. The antigen is undetermined. The sample belongs to a study of cytomegalovirus exposure and HLA in healthy donors. Study-wide results and caveats: The classifier was said to identify cytomegalovirus status with high specificity and sensitivity. In a later analysis, TCR beta V- and J-gene trimming showed a link to a missense DCLRE1C variant.

The PCR made use of 60 Vbeta and 13 Jbeta primers. Generated by immunoSEQ multiplex PCR, the TCRdb table keeps only in-frame clones and is missing some. Of over 200,000 clones in the sample, approximately 87% are singletons; the top ten hold over 1%. Germline-derived CDR1 and CDR2 are SEHNR and FQNEAQ (reference sequence). The V gene end was trimmed by 3 bases and the J gene end by 8 bases; junction bases not matched to a gene: 8. This CDR3 is built from 14 residues. Sequencing was done on a sample of PBMCs. This chain links TRBV7-9 with TRBJ1-2, with 8 bases matching TRBD1. This clonotype originated in a human donor in good health. CDR3 nucleotide sequence: TGTGCCAGCAGCTTGGGACAGGCCAGCGGAGGCTACACCTTC. Translated, it gives CASSLGQASGGYTF.